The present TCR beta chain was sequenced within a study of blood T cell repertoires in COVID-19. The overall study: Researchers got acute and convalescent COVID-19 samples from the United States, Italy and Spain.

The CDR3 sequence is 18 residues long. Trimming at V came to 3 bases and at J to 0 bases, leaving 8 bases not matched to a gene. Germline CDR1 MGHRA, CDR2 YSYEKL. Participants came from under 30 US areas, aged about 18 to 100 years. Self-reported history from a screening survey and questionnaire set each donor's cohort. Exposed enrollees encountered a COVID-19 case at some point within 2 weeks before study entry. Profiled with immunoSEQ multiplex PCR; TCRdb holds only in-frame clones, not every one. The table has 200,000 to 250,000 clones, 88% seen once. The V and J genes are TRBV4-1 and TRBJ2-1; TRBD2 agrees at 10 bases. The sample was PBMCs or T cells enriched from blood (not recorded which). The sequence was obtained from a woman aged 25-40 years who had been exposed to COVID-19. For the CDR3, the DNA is TGCGCCAGCAGCCACAGAGATGGACTAGCGGTCTCCTACAATGAGCAGTTCTTC. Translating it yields CASSHRDGLAVSYNEQFF.